One and the same sample provided the 11 T cell receptor beta chains below, sequenced in a study of cytomegalovirus exposure and HLA in healthy donors. Only in-frame clones appear in the TCRdb table, and some are missing; sequencing was by immunoSEQ multiplex PCR. The table shows 100,000 to 120,000 clones, with around nine tenths occurring only once. Sequenced: PBMCs. These receptors came from a woman younger than 45 in good health and CMV-seropositive.

The V gene is TRBV2, the J gene TRBJ2-1, with 8 bases that match TRBD1. The CDR3 spans 14 residues. J gave up 7 bases and V 5 bases, and 7 bases lay outside the gene matches. The germline V gene has CDR1 SNHLY and CDR2 FYNNEI. CDR3 sequence (DNA): TGTGCCAGCAGTTACAGGGGGATTAGGAATGAGCAGTTCTTC. Protein: CASSYRGIRNEQFF.

For the CDR3, the DNA is TGTGCCAGCCGAGCGGGGGCCTCCTACGAGCAGTACTTC. Protein: CASRAGASYEQYF. The V gene is TRBV2, the J gene TRBJ2-7; 8 bases align to TRBD2. The V gene's germline CDR1 is SNHLY and CDR2 FYNNEI. J was trimmed by 0 bases and V by 8 bases; bases with no gene match: 3. This CDR3 has 13 amino acids. Filled out from reference TRBV2 and TRBJ2-7, the complete variable domain reads EPEVTQTPSHQVTQMGQEVILRCVPISNHLYFYWYRQILGQKVEFLVSFYNNEISEKSEIFDDQFSVERPDGSNFTLKIRSTKLEDSAMYFCASRAGASYEQYFGPGTRLTVT.

In this sample, this clone turned up once. The chain combines TRBV5-6 with TRBJ2-7; 7 nucleotides align to TRBD2. The length of the CDR3 is 15 residues. Germline CDR1 reads SGHDT; CDR2 reads YYEEEE. Trimming removed 1 base from V and 2 bases from J; junction bases left unmatched: 6. In DNA form, the CDR3 reads TGTGCCAGCAGCTTGCGTGCTAGCGGCCCCTACGAGCAGTACTTC. This codes for CASSLRASGPYEQYF.

The chain uses TRBV2 and TRBJ2-3, with a tentative D call TRBD2 (5 bases). V lost 6 bases and J 2 bases, leaving 15 bases between the germline ends. The germline V gene encodes CDR1 SNHLY and CDR2 FYNNEI. The CDR3 runs to 15 residues. The CDR3 nucleotides are TGTGCCAGCAGGGGATCGGACTCATACACAGATACGCAGTATTTT. Translation: CASRGSDSYTDTQYF.

This clone was seen just once. The J gene is TRBJ1-5, the V gene TRBV7-9; D ambiguous. V was shortened by 3 bases and J by 4 bases, with 7 bases between the two germline ends. CDR1 SEHNR and CDR2 FQNEAQ come from the germline V gene (reference sequence). The CDR3 is 13 amino acids. CDR3 loop: CASSFGDNQPQHF. The CDR3, as DNA: TGTGCCAGCAGCTTCGGAGATAATCAGCCCCAGCATTTT.

This chain joins TRBV7-2 and TRBJ2-1; 8 nucleotides match TRBD2. Germline V CDR1 and CDR2: SGHTA, FQGNSA. The CDR3 runs 14 residues. V lost 5 bases, J lost 7 bases, and 7 bases stayed unmatched. The CDR3 is CASSLWTSSNEQFF. Written as DNA, the CDR3 is TGTGCCAGCAGCCTCTGGACTAGCTCGAATGAGCAGTTCTTC.

This clone was seen at least ten times. The chain uses TRBV6-1 and TRBJ2-6, with 7 bases that match TRBD1. The CDR3 has 17 amino acids. Trimming removed 4 bases from V and 0 bases from J; junction bases left unmatched: 6. Germline CDR1 and CDR2: MNHNS and SASEGT. This CDR3 reads CASSVGQELSGANVLTF. DNA for the CDR3: TGTGCCAGCAGTGTAGGACAGGAACTCTCTGGGGCCAACGTCCTGACTTTC.

The genes are TRBV5-1 and TRBJ2-5; no firm D call. The CDR3 is 12 residues long. The ends were cut back, 2 bases at V and 4 bases at J, with 6 bases in the middle. Germline loops: CDR1 SGHRS, CDR2 YFSETQ. For the CDR3, the DNA is TGCGCCAGCAGCTTCACTGGAGAGACCCAGTACTTC. It translates to CASSFTGETQYF.

The rearrangement links TRBV5-1 to TRBJ2-7; a possible D gene is TRBD2 (5 bases). The CDR3 covers 16 residues. Germline CDR1 is SGHRS and CDR2 is YFSETQ. Between the trimmed V and J ends, which lost 0 bases and 2 bases, there was a span of 15 bases. CDR3 sequence (DNA): TGCGCCAGCAGCTTGGCCTCTGCCGGGGTCCCCTACGAGCAGTACTTC. It is translated as CASSLASAGVPYEQYF.

The chain couples TRBV28 to TRBJ2-7, with a possible D match to TRBD2 (5 bases). V gave up 5 bases and J gave up 2 bases, with 13 bases separating them. CDR1 is MDHEN, CDR2 SYDVKM, per germline. This CDR3 comprises 14 residues. The CDR3 sequence: CASSPTTEAYEQYF. The CDR3 nucleotides read TGTGCCAGCAGTCCGACGACGGAGGCCTACGAGCAGTACTTC. Filled out from reference TRBV28 and TRBJ2-7, the complete variable domain reads DVKVTQSSRYLVKRTGEKVFLECVQDMDHENMFWYRQDPGLGLRLIYFSYDVKMKEKGDIPEGYSVSREKKERFSLILESASTNQTSMYLCASSPTTEAYEQYFGPGTRLTVT.

This chain uses TRBV30 with TRBJ1-4; no reliable D call. Trimming cost V 0 bases and J 3 bases, with 11 bases left between them. Germline-derived CDR1 and CDR2 are GTSNPN and SVGIG (reference sequence). This CDR3 spans 15 amino acids. Here the CDR3 DNA reads TGTGCCTGGAGTGTACTACAACCTCCTAATGAAAAACTGTTTTTT. Residues: CAWSVLQPPNEKLFF.